This T cell receptor beta chain was identified during a study of CD8 T cells in Susac syndrome. FACS was used to enrich TEMRA cells, whereas the CD8+ and CD4+ T cells were obtained by negative isolation. The CDR3 has 15 amino acids. Germline V gene sequence: CDR1 SGHAT, CDR2 FQNNGV. The RNA, about 0.5 to 1 ug, was put through reverse transcription using random hexamers. By means of immunoSEQ multiplex PCR, TCR beta CDR3 spanning 54 Vbeta and 13 Jbeta underwent amplification. TCRdb analysed the immunoSEQ multiplex PCR reads with MiXCR anew, one entry per CDR3 protein. This sample yields hundreds of thousands of distinct CDR3 sequences, of which approximately 84% are seen a single time; approximately 0.12% belongs to the top ten. Remarks on this clonotype: The junction and the germline gene differ at one end; a read error may be behind it.

The sample consisted of CD8+ T cells from PBMCs. The chain combines TRBV11-2 with TRBJ2-4; D call uncertain. This receptor was obtained from a human donor with multiple sclerosis. This CDR3 is CASSLARSGKNIQCF. DNA of the CDR3: TGTGCCAGCAGCTTAGCCAGATCAGGAAAAAACATTCAGTGCTTC. The variable domain in full, with the rest retrieved from reference TRBV11-2 and TRBJ2-4, is EAGVAQSPRYKIIEKRQSVAFWCNPISGHATLYWYQQILGQGPKLLIQFQNNGVVDDSQLPKDRFSAERLKGVDSTLKIQPAKLEDSAVYLCASSLARSGKNIQCFGAGTRLSVL.